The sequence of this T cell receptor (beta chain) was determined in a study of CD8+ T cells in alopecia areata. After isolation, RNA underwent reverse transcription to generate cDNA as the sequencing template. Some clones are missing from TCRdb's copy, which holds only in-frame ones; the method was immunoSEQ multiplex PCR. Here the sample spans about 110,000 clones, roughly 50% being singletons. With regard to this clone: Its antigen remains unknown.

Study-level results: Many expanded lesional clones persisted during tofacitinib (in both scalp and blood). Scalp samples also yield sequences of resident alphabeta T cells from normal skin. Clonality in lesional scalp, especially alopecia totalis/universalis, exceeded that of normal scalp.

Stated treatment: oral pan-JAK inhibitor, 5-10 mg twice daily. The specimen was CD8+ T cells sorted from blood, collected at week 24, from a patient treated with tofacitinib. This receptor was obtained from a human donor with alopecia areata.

The CDR3 is CASNLQIGGYTF. The CDR3 coding sequence is TGTGCCAGCAACCTACAGATTGGCGGCTACACCTTC. The chain employs TRBV5-6 and TRBJ1-2; no clear D gene. The CDR3 covers 12 residues. Germline-derived CDR1 and CDR2 are SGHDT and YYEEEE. Deletions cut 6 bases from V and 8 bases from J, with 14 bases between.